The 12 T cell receptor beta chains below come from one sample, sequenced in a study of T cell repertoires in cytomegalovirus infection. These receptors have no identified antigens. Each CDR3 protein gets one entry after TCRdb re-called the reads with MiXCR. This sample carries fewer than 1,000,000 distinct CDR3 sequences, approximately 31% of them seen once, and the ten largest clones take 10% to 15%. The sequencing used cultured CD8+ T cells from PBMCs, collected from culture after CMV antigen stimulation. These receptor sequences come from a human donor in good health (CMV status not recorded). Some clones in this sample may be carry-over from other donors' samples.

Ten or more counts support this clonotype. The V gene is TRBV7-6, the J gene TRBJ2-7; TRBD2 is a possible D gene (6 bases). Germline values: CDR1 SGHVS, CDR2 FNYEAQ. Trimming removed 6 bases at V and 2 bases at J, with 14 bases between. This CDR3 has 14 residues. The chain's CDR3 is CASSPGPSAYEQYF. The DNA for the CDR3 is TGTGCCAGCAGTCCTGGCCCTAGCGCCTACGAGCAGTACTTC.

Here the CDR3 reads CASSLTGLSYNEQFF. The CDR3 bases are TGTGCCAGCAGTTTGACAGGCCTTTCCTACAATGAGCAGTTCTTC. The gene calls are TRBV28 and TRBJ2-1, with D perhaps TRBD1 (6 bases). Germline V lookup: CDR1 MDHEN, CDR2 SYDVKM. The V end was cut by 3 bases, the J end by 1 base, with 10 bases between. The CDR3 length is 15 residues.

This clonotype was counted many times. V and J are TRBV7-6 and TRBJ2-3; the match to TRBD2 covers 8 bases. Per germline, CDR1 SGHVS and CDR2 FNYEAQ. Trimming removed 1 base from V and 5 bases from J; junction bases left unmatched: 8. The CDR3 consists of 16 residues. The CDR3, as DNA: TGTGCCAGCAGCTTAGTTTTCGGGGGGGCTAGAGATACGCAGTATTTT. Its protein is CASSLVFGGARDTQYF.

This clonotype was detected ten times or more. This rearrangement joins TRBV7-6 to TRBJ2-3; D is uncertain. V was pared by 6 bases and J by 0 bases, with 7 bases between. The CDR3 length is 13 residues. Germline loops: CDR1 SGHVS, CDR2 FNYEAQ. The CDR3 loop is CASSARSTDTQYF. The DNA for the CDR3 is TGTGCCAGCAGTGCCCGAAGCACAGATACGCAGTATTTT.

This clonotype was recorded many times. The rearrangement joins TRBV7-9 to TRBJ1-2, with 7 bases that match TRBD1. After removal of 4 bases from V and 0 bases from J, the junction contained 5 bases not matched to a gene. CDR3 length: 15 amino acids. CDR1 is SEHNR, CDR2 FQNEAQ, per germline (reference sequence). This chain's CDR3 is CASSSRQGPNYGYTF. Written as DNA, the CDR3 is TGTGCCAGCAGCTCAAGACAGGGCCCTAACTATGGCTACACCTTC.

This clonotype was seen more than once but under ten times. The chain is built from TRBV7-6 and TRBJ2-3, with 11 bases lining up with TRBD1. This CDR3 has 14 amino acids. The germline CDR1 and CDR2 sequences are SGHVS and FNYEAQ. This CDR3 reads CAEPGQGASDTQYF. The CDR3 DNA reads TGTGCAGAACCCGGACAGGGGGCTTCAGATACGCAGTATTTT.

Only a few counts were recorded for this clonotype. The chain joins TRBV7-6 to TRBJ1-5; D ambiguous. Looked up from germline, CDR1 is SGHVS and CDR2 is FNYEAQ. This CDR3 has 13 amino acids. Trimming cost V 5 bases and J 6 bases, with 11 bases left between them. The CDR3, as DNA: TGTGCCAGCAGCCTTTTCAAGAGTCAGCCCCAGCATTTT. Its protein product is CASSLFKSQPQHF.

In this sample, this clonotype turned up a few times. V is TRBV6-5 and J is TRBJ2-2; no reliable D call. Trimming shortened V by 0 bases and J by 5 bases, and 10 bases separated the two germline ends. CDR3 length equals 15 residues. CDR1 is MNHEY, CDR2 SVGAGI, per germline. CDR3 sequence: CASSYSTPITGELFF. CDR3 sequence (DNA): TGTGCCAGCAGTTACTCCACCCCTATTACCGGGGAGCTGTTTTTT.

The genes are TRBV7-6 and TRBJ1-5, with TRBD1 as a possible D gene (5 bases). V lost 1 base and J 7 bases, leaving 14 bases between the germline ends. The V gene's germline CDR1 is SGHVS and CDR2 FNYEAQ. This CDR3 spans 15 amino acids. The CDR3 DNA is TGTGCCAGCAGCTTAGGGGCAGGGAGCGGACAGCCCCAGCATTTT. Protein: CASSLGAGSGQPQHF.

At least ten counts were recorded for this clonotype. V and J are TRBV7-2 and TRBJ1-3; D remains ambiguous. CDR1 is SGHTA and CDR2 is FQGNSA in the germline V gene. Trimming removed 2 bases from V and 0 bases from J, with 8 bases in between. The CDR3 is 15 residues long. CDR3 protein: CASSLRRSSGNTIYF. CDR3 DNA sequence: TGTGCCAGCAGCTTACGGCGGAGCTCTGGAAACACCATATATTTT.

CDR3 amino acids: CASSLGLAGVSSYNEQFF. The CDR3 bases are TGCGCCAGCAGCTTGGGGCTAGCGGGGGTTAGCTCCTACAATGAGCAGTTCTTC. The genes are TRBV5-1 and TRBJ2-1; TRBD2 matches 10 bases. V was clipped by 0 bases and J by 0 bases; unmatched bases: 6. The CDR3 has 18 amino acids. Germline V gives CDR1 SGHRS, CDR2 YFSETQ.

This clonotype was recorded a few times. This chain's CDR3 is CASSHAVRGGEIDDTGELFF. The CDR3 coding sequence is TGTGCCAGCAGCCATGCGGTCCGAGGGGGCGAGATCGATGACACCGGGGAGCTGTTTTTT. The V gene is TRBV7-9, the J gene TRBJ2-2; 7 bases map to TRBD1. The length of the CDR3 is 20 residues. Per the germline V gene, CDR1 is SEHNR and CDR2 is FQNEAQ (reference sequence). With 5 bases clipped from V and 3 bases from J, the junction kept 21 bases outside the gene matches.